This T cell receptor beta chain was sequenced for a study of cytomegalovirus exposure and HLA in healthy donors. Vbeta (60) and Jbeta (13) primers were used in the PCR. Some clones are missing from TCRdb's copy, which holds only in-frame ones; the method was immunoSEQ multiplex PCR. The repertoire holds 150,000 to 200,000 clones, with 85% as singletons. Only one count was recorded for this clone. As yet, its antigen is unknown. Looked up from germline, CDR1 is SGHAT and CDR2 is FQNNGV. The CDR3 is made up of 12 amino acids. V shed 5 bases and J 8 bases; nucleotides not matched to a gene: 5. General observations from the study: Cytomegalovirus-associated status was assigned to 164 TCR beta chains. Of the V segments, some could not be distinguished, including TRBV6-2 and TRBV6-3, and were excluded. Available immune exposure information was restricted to CMV serostatus only. Sequencing likely caused a cluster of highly shared sequence variants.

Material for sequencing was PBMCs. The TCR originated in a woman in her fifties or sixties in good health and CMV-seronegative. This rearrangement joins TRBV11-2 to TRBJ2-7; the match to TRBD1 covers 8 bases. CDR3 DNA sequence: TGTGCCAGCAGCCCCGACAGGGGACAGCAGTACTTC. This translates into CASSPDRGQQYF.